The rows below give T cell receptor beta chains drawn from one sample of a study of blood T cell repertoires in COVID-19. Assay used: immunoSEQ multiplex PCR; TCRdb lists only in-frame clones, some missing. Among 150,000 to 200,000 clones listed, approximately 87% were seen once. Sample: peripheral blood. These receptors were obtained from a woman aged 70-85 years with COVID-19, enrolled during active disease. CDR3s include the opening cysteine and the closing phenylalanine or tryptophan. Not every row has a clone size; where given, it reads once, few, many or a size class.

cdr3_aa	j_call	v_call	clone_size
CASSLGADRGHSPLHF	TRBJ1-6	TRBV5-1	-
CASGNPGGTFYNEQFF	TRBJ2-1	TRBV4-2	-
CASSLQTGRSRTRTEAFF	TRBJ1-1	TRBV28	-
CAISESPRGSRENTQYF	TRBJ2-3	TRBV10-3	-
CASSPDRGQLGYTF	TRBJ1-2	TRBV7-2	-
CASSYNRDSHQPQHF	TRBJ1-5	TRBV6-5	-
CASSSFDRGLFNEQFF	TRBJ2-1	TRBV19	-
CASSWGQNYGYTF	TRBJ1-2	TRBV6-5	-
CASTQSYEQYF	TRBJ2-7	TRBV5-6	-
CASSLPGQGGYGYTF	TRBJ1-2	TRBV19	-
CASSPRRLGQTYEQYF	TRBJ2-7	TRBV9	-
CASSLGDRSSTDTQYF	TRBJ2-3	TRBV5-1	-
CARQGFAGNTIYF	TRBJ1-3	TRBV5-1	-
CASSHSDRVNTEAFF	TRBJ1-1	TRBV3-1/TRBV3-2	-
CASRNPGQGANSPLHF	TRBJ1-6	TRBV19	-
CATSRDLTGGYGYTF	TRBJ1-2	TRBV15	-
CASSEAWTGSSGNTIYF	TRBJ1-3	TRBV6-1	-
CASSLTPPRTGYSNQPQHF	TRBJ1-5	TRBV5-5	-
CASSQDGPKETEAFF	TRBJ1-1	TRBV3-1/TRBV3-2	-
CASSVAGDNQPQHF	TRBJ1-5	TRBV9	-
CAWSGRGSVYNQPQHF	TRBJ1-5	TRBV30	-
CASSEPYTEAFF	TRBJ1-1	TRBV2	-
CASSFLSLNTGELFF	TRBJ2-2	TRBV5-1	-
CASKQLNTEAFF	TRBJ1-1	TRBV7-9	-
CASSSFSGEASDTQYF	TRBJ2-3	TRBV19	-
CAWSTKTSGGADTQYF	TRBJ2-3	TRBV30	-
CASRLAGSSYEQYF	TRBJ2-7	TRBV10-2	-
CASSPGAVLVNQPQHF	TRBJ1-5	TRBV18	-
CAWSSGFEQYF	TRBJ2-7	TRBV30	once
CASRGTLANYGYTF	TRBJ1-2	TRBV28	-
CASSLADAGTSGGVNTGELFF	TRBJ2-2	TRBV7-8	-
CASSWGQGDEKLFF	TRBJ1-4	TRBV19	-
CASRQTGGAQNSPLHF	TRBJ1-6	TRBV28	once
CASSSFTDTQYF	TRBJ2-3	TRBV4-1	-
CASSQDVQGSYGYTF	TRBJ1-2	TRBV3-1/TRBV3-2	-
CASSLGLAGGRDTQYF	TRBJ2-3	TRBV5-1	-